Below are 20 T cell receptor beta chains sequenced from a single sample in a study of OX40 agonist ivuxolimab in advanced cancers. Measured with immunoSEQ multiplex PCR; TCRdb has only the in-frame clones, and not every one. This table holds approximately 160,000 clones, 94% found once. The material sequenced was CD4+ or CD8+ T cells sorted from blood, taken in a trial of the OX40 agonist ivuxolimab. Every receptor here comes from an adult with an advanced solid tumor such as melanoma, head and neck, liver or kidney cancer.

This sequence joins TRBV28 and TRBJ1-1; 8 bases match TRBD1. The CDR3 runs 16 residues. In germline, CDR1 is MDHEN, CDR2 SYDVKM. The trim removed 3 bases at V and 1 base at J, leaving 7 bases unmatched. This chain's CDR3 is CASSFSLGQENTEAFF. CDR3 nucleotides: TGTGCCAGCAGTTTCTCGCTGGGACAGGAGAACACTGAAGCTTTCTTT.

The chain is built from TRBV28 and TRBJ1-5; 7 bases align to TRBD1. Germline CDR1 reads MDHEN; CDR2 reads SYDVKM. CDR3 length: 14 amino acids. Trimming removed 7 bases from V and 6 bases from J; junction bases left unmatched: 9. The CDR3 is CASTRGGTRQPQHF. CDR3 coding DNA: TGTGCCAGCACCAGGGGGGGGACACGTCAGCCCCAGCATTTT.

The chain couples TRBV1 to TRBJ2-1; no check of the table's D call, TRBD2, against the DNA was made. TRBV1 is designated a pseudogene. The CDR3 length is 13 residues. The CDR3 sequence: CTSSAGTSNEQFF. CDR3 DNA: TGCACCAGCAGCGCCGGGACTAGTAATGAGCAGTTCTTC.

The genes are TRBV18 and TRBJ2-3; no clear D. There are 13 residues in the CDR3. V lost 3 bases and J lost 4, with 8 bases in between. The germline CDR1 and CDR2 sequences are KGHSH and LQKENI. This CDR3 reads CASSPLGADTQYF. In DNA form, the CDR3 reads TGTGCCAGCTCACCCCTTGGAGCAGATACGCAGTATTTT.

The chain combines TRBV11-3 with TRBJ1-1; 8 bases map to TRBD1. The CDR3 sequence is 15 residues long. From germline, CDR1 is SGHNT and CDR2 YENEEA. Losses at the gene ends were 1 base for V and 0 bases for J; bases not matched to a gene: 1. CDR3 loop: CASSLGGQVNTEAFF. The CDR3 nucleotides read TGTGCCAGCAGCTTAGGGGGACAGGTGAACACTGAAGCTTTCTTT.

The gene calls are TRBV7-2 and TRBJ1-1; no reliable D call. The CDR3 spans 15 residues. V was clipped by 0 bases and J by 7 bases, with 15 bases between them. Germline V CDR1 and CDR2: SGHTA, FQGNSA. The CDR3 loop reads CASSLAYRSRHEAFF. CDR3 nucleotides: TGTGCCAGCAGCTTAGCGTATAGGAGTCGTCATGAAGCTTTCTTT.

The count of this clone is one. The CDR3 DNA reads as TGTGCCAGCTACGACAGTCAGGGATTTCACAGGGAAAAAAGCACTGAAGCTTTCTTT. It is translated as CASYDSQGFHREKSTEAFF. This sequence joins TRBV21-1 and TRBJ1-1; no check of the table's D call, TRBD1, against the DNA was made. TRBV21-1 is deemed a pseudogene. The CDR3 is made up of 19 amino acids.

The chain uses TRBV7-2 and TRBJ1-3; D is undetermined. Trimming removed 3 bases from V and 3 bases from J, with 6 bases in between. This CDR3 is built from 13 residues. In germline, CDR1 is SGHTA, CDR2 FQGNSA. In nucleotides, the CDR3 is TGTGCCAGCAGCTTGATTAATGGAAACACCATATATTTT. Protein sequence: CASSLINGNTIYF.

J is TRBJ1-1 and V is TRBV9; 7 bases agree with TRBD1. Germline CDR1 SGDLS, CDR2 YYNGEE. Losses at the gene ends were 3 bases for V and 3 bases for J; bases not matched to a gene: 5. CDR3 length equals 14 residues. In nucleotides, the CDR3 is TGTGCCAGCAGCGCGGATGGACAGGACACTGAAGCTTTCTTT. Translated: CASSADGQDTEAFF.

This chain uses TRBV9 with TRBJ2-3, with 9 positions matching TRBD2. Germline V lookup: CDR1 SGDLS, CDR2 YYNGEE. The CDR3 runs to 15 residues. The V segment lost 0 bases and the J segment 5 bases; nucleotides outside the gene matches: 4. In DNA form, the CDR3 reads TGTGCCAGCAGCGTAGAACTAGCGGGTCGAGATACGCAGTATTTT. Translating it yields CASSVELAGRDTQYF.

The sample holds one count of this clone. The rearrangement joins TRBV5-1 to TRBJ2-7, with D hard to call. The CDR3 is 15 amino acids. Germline loops: CDR1 SGHRS, CDR2 YFSETQ. The V end lost 2 bases, the J end lost 6 bases, and 18 bases lay between the germline ends. The CDR3 sequence is CASSFGSVGESEQYF. The CDR3 region has the DNA TGCGCCAGCAGCTTCGGAAGTGTCGGCGAGAGCGAGCAGTACTTC.

The chain has TRBV29-1 and TRBJ2-7, with D perhaps matching TRBD2 (6 bases). V was trimmed by 4 bases and J by 3 bases, leaving 13 bases between them. Germline V gene data show CDR1 as SQVTM and CDR2 as ANQGSEA. The CDR3 sequence is 13 residues long. This CDR3 reads CSVGQGTYYEQYF. The DNA for the CDR3 is TGCAGCGTTGGGCAAGGGACTTACTACGAGCAGTACTTC.

The chain combines TRBV4-2 with TRBJ2-1; 10 positions agree with TRBD2. V shed 2 bases, J shed 4 bases, and the junction held 8 bases outside the gene matches. The CDR3 has 17 residues. CDR1 is LGHNA and CDR2 is YNFKEQ in the germline V gene. CDR3 in amino acids: CASSQRTSGDRYNEQFF. In nucleotides, the CDR3 is TGTGCCAGCAGCCAAAGGACTAGCGGAGACCGGTACAATGAGCAGTTCTTC.

The chain employs TRBV19 and TRBJ2-3, with 8 bases matching TRBD2. V lost 6 bases and J lost 4; bases outside the gene matches: 15. Per the germline V gene, CDR1 is LNHDA and CDR2 is SQIVND (reference sequence). CDR3 length equals 17 residues. CDR3 in DNA: TGTGCCAGTAGCAATAGCGGGAAGCCCTATCCGGCAGATACGCAGTATTTT. Its translation: CASSNSGKPYPADTQYF.

This clone was seen a few times. The rearrangement joins TRBV5-1 to TRBJ1-4; no clear D. Germline V gives CDR1 SGHRS, CDR2 YFSETQ. Trimming cost V 1 base and J 4 bases, with 11 bases left between them. The CDR3 runs to 15 residues. CDR3 in amino acids: CASSLSHRNNEKLFF. CDR3 sequence (DNA): TGCGCCAGCAGCTTGAGTCACCGGAATAATGAAAAACTGTTTTTT. Combining the CDR3 with reference TRBV5-1 and TRBJ1-4 gives the whole variable domain KAGVTQTPRYLIKTRGQQVTLSCSPISGHRSVSWYQQTPGQGLQFLFEYFSETQRNKGNFPGRFSGRQFSNSRSEMNVSTLELGDSALYLCASSLSHRNNEKLFFGSGTQLSVL.

This sequence joins TRBV5-1 and TRBJ2-5; perhaps TRBD2 as D (5 bases). Trimming left V 3 bases short and J 1 base short, with 19 bases between. CDR1 is SGHRS and CDR2 is YFSETQ in the germline V gene. CDR3 length: 17 residues. CDR3 in DNA: TGCGCCAGCAGCTACCCGGCGAGCGTAAGCGGCCAAGAGACCCAGTACTTC. This encodes CASSYPASVSGQETQYF.

To note about this clone: This same CDR3 is encoded by further DNA sequences in the sample. The gene calls are TRBV18 and TRBJ2-3; TRBD2 matches 8 bases. Germline V gene sequence: CDR1 KGHSH, CDR2 LQKENI. This CDR3 has 15 amino acids. With 0 bases clipped from V and 6 bases from J, the junction kept 5 bases outside the gene matches. CDR3 bases: TGTGCCAGCTCACCACCTAGCGGGACAACGGATACGCAGTATTTT. This gives the protein CASSPPSGTTDTQYF.

The chain combines TRBV5-1 with TRBJ2-1, with D hard to call. The CDR3 spans 16 residues. V lost 1 base to trimming and J lost 0 bases, with 11 bases between them. Germline loops: CDR1 SGHRS, CDR2 YFSETQ. In DNA, the CDR3 is TGCGCCAGCAGCTTGTTACCAGCCAGCTCCTACAATGAGCAGTTCTTC. This translates into CASSLLPASSYNEQFF.

This chain links TRBV18 with TRBJ1-3; D unclear. Trimming shortened V by 1 base and J by 4 bases, and 2 bases separated the two germline ends. The CDR3 runs 12 residues. Germline CDR1 KGHSH, CDR2 LQKENI. The CDR3: CASSPRGNTIYF. In DNA, the CDR3 is TGTGCCAGCTCACCACGAGGAAACACCATATATTTT.

As to this clone: At one end the junction does not follow the germline gene, possibly because of a read error. The CDR3 protein is CAWSSAGASDF. The CDR3, as DNA: TGTGCCTGGAGTTCAGCGGGGGCCTCGGACTTC. The chain combines TRBV30 with TRBJ2-5; 8 bases match TRBD2. The germline CDR1 and CDR2 sequences are GTSNPN and SVGIG (reference sequence). CDR3 length equals 11 residues.